This T cell receptor beta chain was captured by sequencing in a study of response to subunit inactivated influenza vaccine. Study-wide results and limits: Authors suggested that a seasonal influenza vaccination recruits few new T cells each time.

TCRdb reanalysed the RT-PCR reads using MiXCR and keeps one entry per CDR3 protein. The sample lists around 850,000 distinct CDR3 sequences, 18% occurring once. About this clonotype: Its antigen is unidentified.

Trimming stripped 3 bases from V and 0 bases from J, with 9 bases between. The CDR3 extends over 14 amino acids. Germline-derived CDR1 and CDR2 are MGHDK and SYGVNS. V is TRBV25-1 and J is TRBJ2-7, with D perhaps matching TRBD1 (6 bases). The specimen was PBMCs from blood, collected more than 4 days after vaccination. The clonotype comes from a man between 45 and 60 years old who received an inactivated influenza vaccine. DNA for the CDR3: TGTGCCAGCAGTGATGGACAGTCCTCCTACGAGCAGTACTTC. It yields the protein CASSDGQSSYEQYF.